Below, 11 T cell receptor beta chains from the same sample are listed, as sequenced in a study of cytomegalovirus exposure and HLA in healthy donors. Measured with immunoSEQ multiplex PCR; TCRdb has only the in-frame clones, and not every one. The data contain around 120,000 clones, over 85% of them seen just once; the ten biggest clones take up 1.5% to 2%. Sequenced material: PBMCs. Every receptor here comes from a woman younger than 35 in good health and CMV-seronegative.

This chain links TRBV19 with TRBJ2-5; TRBD1 is a possible D gene (6 bases). The germline V gene encodes CDR1 LNHDA and CDR2 SQIVND (reference sequence). V lost 1 base, J lost 4 bases, and 13 bases lay in between. The CDR3 length is 15 residues. CDR3 protein: CASSIGLQGRETQYF. The DNA of the CDR3 is TGTGCCAGTAGTATAGGCCTACAGGGACGAGAGACCCAGTACTTC.

The chain employs TRBV6-6 and TRBJ1-1, with D hard to call. Trimming removed 5 bases from V and 1 base from J, with 5 bases in between. The CDR3 totals 12 residues. In germline, CDR1 is MNHNY, CDR2 SVGAGI (reference sequence). CDR3 DNA sequence: TGTGCCAGCAGTGCTAAGAACACTGAAGCTTTCTTT. Protein: CASSAKNTEAFF.

This chain links TRBV4-2 with TRBJ2-1; weak D call: TRBD2 (6 bases). Per germline, CDR1 LGHNA and CDR2 YNFKEQ. This CDR3 is 17 amino acids long. With 0 bases removed from V and 5 bases from J, the gap between germline ends came to 17 bases. CDR3 region: CASSQDHGGPSDNEQFF. The CDR3 DNA follows: TGTGCCAGCAGCCAAGACCACGGAGGGCCCTCAGACAATGAGCAGTTCTTC.

This clone was observed a few times. V usage is TRBV19 and J usage is TRBJ2-5; possible D gene TRBD2, 5 bases. Between the trimmed V and J ends, which lost 1 base and 4 bases, there was a span of 13 bases. Germline V lookup: CDR1 LNHDA, CDR2 SQIVND (reference sequence). The CDR3 is made up of 15 amino acids. As DNA, the CDR3 is TGTGCCAGTAGTATAGGATTAGGACTCGGAGAGACCCAGTACTTC. It translates to CASSIGLGLGETQYF.

The chain employs TRBV5-4 and TRBJ1-1; D is ambiguous. CDR1 is SGHNT, CDR2 YYREEE, per germline (reference sequence). Trimming left V 4 bases short and J 5 bases short, with 21 bases between. The CDR3 consists of 16 residues. This CDR3 reads CASSHFTNTGVTEAFF. DNA for the CDR3: TGTGCCAGCAGCCACTTTACTAATACCGGGGTAACTGAAGCTTTCTTT.

The chain couples TRBV5-6 to TRBJ2-7; 11 positions agree with TRBD2. Germline V gene data show CDR1 as SGHDT and CDR2 as YYEEEE. This CDR3 contains 17 residues. Unmatched junction bases numbered 7, after V lost 1 base and J lost 1 base. CDR3 residues: CASSLWLAGGPSYEQYF. The CDR3 DNA follows: TGTGCCAGCAGCTTGTGGCTAGCGGGGGGTCCATCCTACGAGCAGTACTTC.

This chain links TRBV2 with TRBJ2-1; 7 bases fit TRBD2. This CDR3 is built from 12 residues. With 6 bases clipped from V and 7 bases from J, the junction kept 3 bases outside the gene matches. CDR1 is SNHLY, CDR2 FYNNEI, per germline. The CDR3 sequence: CASSGLVNEQFF. The DNA for the CDR3 is TGTGCCAGCAGCGGACTAGTTAATGAGCAGTTCTTC. Complete variable domain (other parts from reference TRBV2 and TRBJ2-1): EPEVTQTPSHQVTQMGQEVILRCVPISNHLYFYWYRQILGQKVEFLVSFYNNEISEKSEIFDDQFSVERPDGSNFTLKIRSTKLEDSAMYFCASSGLVNEQFFGPGTRLTVL.

V usage is TRBV13 and J usage is TRBJ2-7, with 8 bases matching TRBD1. The CDR3 covers 13 residues. The V segment lost 5 bases and the J segment 7 bases; nucleotides outside the gene matches: 7. Germline V lookup: CDR1 PRHDT, CDR2 FYEKMQ (reference sequence). The DNA of the CDR3 is TGTGCCAGCAGCCCCGGGACAGGAGGAGAGCAGTACTTC. This translates into CASSPGTGGEQYF.

The chain couples TRBV7-9 to TRBJ2-1; unclear D gene. V was cut by 5 bases and J by 6 bases, with 17 bases left in between. The V gene's germline CDR1 is SEHNR and CDR2 FQNEAQ (reference sequence). The CDR3 loop spans 15 amino acids. The CDR3, as DNA: TGTGCCAGCAGCCCAAGACTCGGCGTGGGCAATGAGCAGTTCTTC. This sequence encodes CASSPRLGVGNEQFF.

CDR3 coding DNA: TGTGCCAGCAGTTATTCAGGGGTGGACTACAATGAGCAGTTCTTC. Translation gives CASSYSGVDYNEQFF. The V call is TRBV6-5, the J call TRBJ2-1, with a tentative D call TRBD1 (6 bases). CDR3 length: 15 amino acids. Germline values: CDR1 MNHEY, CDR2 SVGAGI. V lost 3 bases and J lost 3, with 12 bases in between.

V is TRBV9 and J is TRBJ2-4, with D possibly matching TRBD1 (7 bases). V lost 10 bases, J lost 2 bases, and 16 bases lay in between. The CDR3 is 14 amino acids. The V gene's germline CDR1 is SGDLS and CDR2 YYNGEE. The CDR3 is CASSRGASKNIQYF. CDR3 DNA: TGTGCCTCCAGCAGGGGGGCGTCCAAAAACATTCAGTACTTC.